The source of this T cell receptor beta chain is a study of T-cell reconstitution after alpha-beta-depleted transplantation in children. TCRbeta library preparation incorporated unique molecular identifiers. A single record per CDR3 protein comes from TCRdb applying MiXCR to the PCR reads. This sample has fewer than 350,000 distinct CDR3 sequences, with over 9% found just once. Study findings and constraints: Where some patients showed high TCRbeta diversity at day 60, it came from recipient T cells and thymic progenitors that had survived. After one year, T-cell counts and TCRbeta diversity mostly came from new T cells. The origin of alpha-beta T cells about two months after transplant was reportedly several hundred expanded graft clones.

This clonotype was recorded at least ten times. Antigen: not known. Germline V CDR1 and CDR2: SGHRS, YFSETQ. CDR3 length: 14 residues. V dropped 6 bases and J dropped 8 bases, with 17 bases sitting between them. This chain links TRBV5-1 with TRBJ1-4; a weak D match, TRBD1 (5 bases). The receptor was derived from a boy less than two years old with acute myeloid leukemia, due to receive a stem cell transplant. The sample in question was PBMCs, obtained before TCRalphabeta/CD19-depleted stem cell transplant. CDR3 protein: CASKKIGGEEKLFF. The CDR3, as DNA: TGCGCCAGCAAGAAGATCGGAGGGGAGGAAAAACTGTTTTTT.